This T cell receptor (beta chain) was captured in a study of post-analysis software for immune sequencing data. Overall study findings and caveats: Patients carried several TRBV segments more frequently than controls did, and TRBV5-6, TRBV5-1 and TRBV20-1 were among them. Samples from one preparation batch, clustered by F measure, grouped strongly together.

Unique molecular identifiers tagged the TCR beta cDNA libraries. MiXCR was run by TCRdb on the PCR reads, yielding one entry per CDR3 protein. The data contain 430,000 or so distinct CDR3 sequences, approximately 39% of them seen just once; the ten biggest clones take up under 9%. Germline values: CDR1 SQVTM, CDR2 ANQGSEA. There are 13 residues in the CDR3. The J segment lost 13 bases and the V segment lost 4 bases, leaving 13 bases of the junction unmatched. Concerning this clonotype itself: Its antigen remains unidentified.

This clonotype was obtained from a girl under 10 years old with multiple sclerosis. The sample comprised blood. The chain links TRBV29-1 to TRBJ2-4; TRBD2 matches at 7 bases. This chain's CDR3 is CSVVGGGMREQYF. CDR3 bases: TGCAGCGTTGTGGGGGGAGGGATGAGGGAGCAGTACTTC. The variable domain in full, with the rest retrieved from reference TRBV29-1 and TRBJ2-4, is SAVISQKPSRDICQRGTSLTIQCQVDSQVTMMFWYRQQPGQSLTLIATANQGSEATYESGFVIDKFPISRPNLTFSTLTVSNMSPEDSSIYLCSVVGGGMREQYFGAGTRLSVL.